This T cell receptor (beta chain) is drawn from a study of cytomegalovirus exposure and HLA in healthy donors. Profiling relied on immunoSEQ multiplex PCR, and the TCRdb table lists in-frame clones only, not all of them. Altogether approximately 160,000 clones are present, around 88% being singletons, with the ten largest covering 2% to 2.5%. The CDR3 is 13 amino acids. The germline CDR1 and CDR2 sequences are LGHNA and YNFKEQ. With 0 bases removed from V and 7 bases from J, the gap between germline ends came to 7 bases. V is TRBV4-2 and J is TRBJ2-1; no clear D gene. This clonotype was sampled from a woman aged 18-29 years in good health and CMV-seronegative. The sequencing input was PBMCs. CDR3 bases: TGTGCCAGCAGCCAAGATGAGGTGAATGAGCAGTTCTTC. Its translation is CASSQDEVNEQFF.